These T cell receptor beta chains were read from a single sample in a study of T cells in Graves' hyperthyroidism and ophthalmopathy. MiXCR was run by TCRdb on the multiplex PCR reads, yielding one entry per CDR3 protein. Seen here are over 200,000 distinct CDR3 sequences, about a sixth observed once, and the top ten hold roughly 53%. Sequenced material: blood. These receptors all stem from a middle-aged man with Graves' hyperthyroidism. Each CDR3 is given with its conserved first and last residue. The order of the fields is CDR3 protein, CDR3 DNA, J gene, V gene, D gene, clone size. A D gene is named only where the DNA matches it firmly. Size values are once, few and many counts, or a class for expanded clones, and some rows have none.

CASSRRWSGSSDEQFF	TGTGCCAGCAGCCGGAGATGGAGCGGGAGTTCTGATGAGCAGTTCTTC	TRBJ2-1	TRBV14	TRBD2	many
CSVGGSSWGQETQYF	TGCAGCGTTGGAGGATCTAGCTGGGGCCAAGAGACCCAGTACTTC	TRBJ2-5	TRBV29-1	-	few
CASSSYGVGHNEQYF	TGTGCCAGCAGCAGTTATGGGGTAGGGCACAACGAGCAGTACTTC	TRBJ2-7	TRBV6-9	-	many
CASSFQGETIYF	TGCGCCAGCAGCTTTCAGGGGGAGACCATATATTTT	TRBJ1-3	TRBV5-1	TRBD1	few
CASSYRMTGAWPINYEQYF	TGTGCCAGCAGTTATAGAATGACAGGGGCATGGCCTATTAACTACGAGCAGTACTTC	TRBJ2-7	TRBV6-5	TRBD1	many
CASSALGSGANVLTF	TGTGCCAGCAGTGCACTTGGCTCTGGGGCCAACGTCCTGACTTTC	TRBJ2-6	TRBV6-1	-	many
CASSPKGAGVQETQYF	TGTGCCAGCAGCCCGAAAGGTGCGGGAGTCCAAGAGACCCAGTACTTC	TRBJ2-5	TRBV28	TRBD2	many
CASSLREWENQETQYF	TGTGCCAGCAGTTTAAGGGAGTGGGAGAACCAAGAGACCCAGTACTTC	TRBJ2-5	TRBV28	-	few
CSGLKRGAGNEQFF	TGCAGCGGTTTGAAGCGGGGAGCGGGTAATGAGCAGTTCTTC	TRBJ2-1	TRBV29-1	TRBD2	few
CASSINSGVYNEQFF	TGTGCCAGCAGTATCAATAGCGGGGTCTACAATGAGCAGTTCTTC	TRBJ2-1	TRBV6-2/TRBV6-3	TRBD2	few
CASSEGGDHYNEQFF	TGTGCCAGCAGCGAGGGAGGGGACCACTACAATGAGCAGTTCTTC	TRBJ2-1	TRBV9	TRBD2	few
CASSSYHGQNTEAFF	TGTGCCAGCTCAAGCTACCACGGTCAGAACACTGAAGCTTTCTTT	TRBJ1-1	TRBV18	-	-
CASKLAGVADTQYF	TGCGCCAGCAAACTAGCGGGAGTTGCAGATACGCAGTATTTT	TRBJ2-3	TRBV5-1	TRBD2	many
CSARVGFGNTEAFF	TGCAGTGCTAGAGTAGGGTTCGGGAACACTGAAGCTTTCTTT	TRBJ1-1	TRBV20-1	-	-
CSARSGSVYNEQFF	TGCAGTGCTCGAAGCGGGAGTGTATACAATGAGCAGTTCTTC	TRBJ2-1	TRBV20-1	TRBD2	-
CASSWDRGEQYF	TGTGCCAGCAGTTGGGACAGGGGTGAGCAGTACTTC	TRBJ2-7	TRBV7-2	TRBD1	many
CASSFLGLAGGSAGELFF	TGTGCCAGCAGTTTTCTGGGACTAGCGGGAGGGTCTGCCGGGGAGCTGTTTTTT	TRBJ2-2	TRBV28	TRBD2	-
CASSLYERGLHGGEQFF	TGTGCCAGCAGTTTATATGAGCGGGGACTGCACGGGGGGGAGCAGTTCTTC	TRBJ2-1	TRBV27	TRBD2	-
CASSFPPMGGYTF	TGTGCCAGCAGCTTTCCCCCTATGGGGGGCTACACCTTC	TRBJ1-2	TRBV3-1	-	many
CASSMFSEISPQHF	TGTGCCAGTAGTATGTTTTCTGAGATCAGCCCCCAGCATTTT	TRBJ1-5	TRBV19	-	few
CASSDGAEEQYF	TGTGCCAGCAGTGACGGCGCGGAAGAGCAGTACTTC	TRBJ2-7	TRBV7-9	-	many
CASRYGAEGNTIYF	TGCGCCAGCCGGTACGGGGCAGAGGGAAACACCATATATTTT	TRBJ1-3	TRBV5-1	-	-
CASSSPPGQGADTQYF	TGTGCCAGCAGTTCGCCCCCCGGACAGGGTGCCGATACGCAGTATTTT	TRBJ2-3	TRBV12-3/TRBV12-4	TRBD1	-
CASSPRPRDTGELFF	TGTGCCAGTAGTCCTCGTCCGCGGGACACCGGGGAGCTGTTTTTT	TRBJ2-2	TRBV19	-	-
CAWSAGVGTDTQYF	TGTGCCTGGAGTGCTGGGGTAGGCACAGATACGCAGTATTTT	TRBJ2-3	TRBV30	-	many
CSAILAGVGEQYF	TGCAGTGCTATTCTAGCGGGAGTAGGCGAGCAGTACTTC	TRBJ2-7	TRBV20-1	TRBD2	-
CASSLGEYGVAYEQYF	TGTGCCAGCAGCTTAGGAGAGTATGGGGTCGCCTACGAGCAGTACTTC	TRBJ2-7	TRBV11-3	-	many
CAISERGTSGAQETQYF	TGTGCCATCAGTGAGAGGGGAACTAGCGGGGCGCAAGAGACCCAGTACTTC	TRBJ2-5	TRBV10-3	TRBD2	many
CASSQMTGNYGYTF	TGTGCCAGCAGCCAGATGACAGGGAACTATGGCTACACCTTC	TRBJ1-2	TRBV14	TRBD1	-
CASSLVGGDGQPQHF	TGTGCCAGCAGCTTAGTCGGGGGCGACGGTCAGCCCCAGCATTTT	TRBJ1-5	TRBV7-9	-	many
CSVEEVGYEQFF	TGCAGCGTTGAAGAAGTGGGGTATGAGCAGTTCTTC	TRBJ2-1	TRBV29-1	-	-
CASSFIGELFF	TGTGCCAGCAGCTTTATCGGGGAGCTGTTTTTT	TRBJ2-2	TRBV11-2	-	many
CASRLDPGQEKLFF	TGTGCCAGCAGGCTCGATCCGGGCCAAGAAAAACTGTTTTTT	TRBJ1-4	TRBV6-1	-	many
CASSLLRGGNQPQHF	TGTGCCAGCAGCTTGCTCAGGGGAGGCAATCAGCCCCAGCATTTT	TRBJ1-5	TRBV7-8	-	many
CASSQEWINSPLHF	TGCGCCAGCAGCCAAGAATGGATTAATTCACCCCTCCACTTT	TRBJ1-6	TRBV4-3	-	-
CASSYLGGGGTDTQYF	TGTGCCAGCAGTTACTTGGGAGGGGGGGGCACAGATACGCAGTATTTT	TRBJ2-3	TRBV6-2/TRBV6-3	-	-
CSASDFPGGELFF	TGCAGTGCGTCGGACTTCCCAGGAGGGGAGCTGTTTTTT	TRBJ2-2	TRBV20-1	-	-
CASNRGLNNSPLHF	TGTGCCAGCAACAGGGGGCTCAATAATTCACCCCTCCACTTT	TRBJ1-6	TRBV9	TRBD1	-
CASSLGGFSNQPQHF	TGTGCCAGCAGCTTAGGAGGGTTCAGCAATCAGCCCCAGCATTTT	TRBJ1-5	TRBV7-2	-	many
CASSPDSSNTGELFF	TGTGCCAGCAGCCCGGACAGCTCGAACACCGGGGAGCTGTTTTTT	TRBJ2-2	TRBV14	-	-
CASSVGVEGQPQHF	TGTGCCAGCAGCGTAGGAGTTGAGGGTCAGCCCCAGCATTTT	TRBJ1-5	TRBV9	-	-
CASSYRRTSGSPDTQYF	TGTGCCAGCAGTTACCGAAGGACTAGCGGGAGCCCAGATACGCAGTATTTT	TRBJ2-3	TRBV6-4	TRBD2	few
CASSFLTRAAFF	TGTGCCAGCAGTTTTTTAACACGAGCAGCTTTCTTT	TRBJ1-1	TRBV28	-	many
CASSLRGSQYEQYF	TGTGCCAGCAGCTTACGGGGTTCCCAGTACGAGCAGTACTTC	TRBJ2-7	TRBV7-2	-	many
CSARPHQGLSLYNEQFF	TGCAGTGCTAGACCCCATCAGGGACTATCTCTCTACAATGAGCAGTTCTTC	TRBJ2-1	TRBV20-1	TRBD2	-
CASSRGQGQETQYF	TGCGCCAGCAGCCGGGGACAGGGGCAAGAGACCCAGTACTTC	TRBJ2-5	TRBV5-1	TRBD1	-
CASSLRPTESNEQFF	TGTGCCAGCAGTCTCCGCCCGACAGAGTCTAATGAGCAGTTCTTC	TRBJ2-1	TRBV6-1	-	once
CASSSPGGTNEKLFF	TGTGCCAGCAGTTCCCCGGGGGGCACTAATGAAAAACTGTTTTTT	TRBJ1-4	TRBV28	-	many
CASSWDRANYNEQFF	TGTGCCAGCAGCTGGGACAGGGCGAATTACAATGAGCAGTTCTTC	TRBJ2-1	TRBV5-6	TRBD1	-
CASALSGSTDTQYF	TGTGCTAGTGCTCTTAGCGGGAGCACAGATACGCAGTATTTT	TRBJ2-3	TRBV12-5	TRBD2	-